This T cell receptor beta chain was retrieved from a study of T cells expressing NK-cell markers. About the study: Eight donors were sequenced, seven testing HCMV-seropositive and one testing seronegative.

CDR3 length: 17 residues. TCRdb reprocessed the 5' RACE reads and reports one entry per CDR3 protein, with no DNA. Reported are over 150,000 distinct CDR3 sequences; the ten largest clones contain around 20%. Sequenced: blood T cells: a sorted CD56 or NKG2C T cell subset, CD4+ or CD8+ T cells, or bulk PBMC T cells (not recorded which). The TCR comes from a man aged 18-70 years in good health. The J gene is TRBJ2-5, the V gene TRBV21-1; without DNA, the TCRdb call of TRBD1 cannot be checked. TRBV21-1 is flagged as a pseudogene. The CDR3 region is CASSKARIDRGQETQYF.